Given below is one T cell receptor (beta chain) in context. The data stem from a study of shared clonotypes between healthy human individuals. Naive CD8 cells lacked CD45RO, underwent positive selection for CCR7 and left out terminally differentiated effector memory CD45RA+ cells. Sequencing used immunoSEQ multiplex PCR; TCRdb keeps in-frame clones, though not all of them. The profile covers around 1.9 million clones, with 80% to 95% appearing a single time and around 1.7% taken by the ten largest. The CDR3 contains 14 residues. Germline CDR1 reads LNHDA; CDR2 reads SQIVND (reference sequence). Losses at the gene ends were 3 bases for V and 6 bases for J; bases not matched to a gene: 4.

This receptor was obtained from a man aged 18 to 35 in good health. Some clones in this sample may be carry-over from other donors' samples. Sample: naive CD8+ T cells from PBMCs. The chain recombines TRBV19 with TRBJ2-1; TRBD2 aligns across 8 bases. The CDR3 DNA reads TGTGCCAGTAGTATCAGTGGGACTAGCAATGAGCAGTTCTTC. The encoded protein is CASSISGTSNEQFF.